The 8 T cell receptor beta chains below all came from one sample that was sequenced in a study of T-cell memory formation after mild COVID-19. TCRdb redid the calling of the 5' RACE reads with MiXCR, one entry per CDR3 protein. The sample records some 450,000 distinct CDR3 sequences, roughly 18% being singletons. The specimen was PBMCs or a T cell subset sorted from them (not recorded which). Receptors were obtained from a man between 18 and 35 years old who had mild COVID-19 (a few samples of this study predate the infection). Cell type and time point are not known.

This clonotype was found a few times. The chain is built from TRBV6-2 or TRBV6-3 and TRBJ1-5; D is possibly TRBD1 (6 bases). CDR1 and CDR2 from the germline V gene are MNHEY and SVGEGT. V dropped 4 bases and J dropped 5 bases, with 9 bases sitting between them. This CDR3 has 13 amino acids. Written as DNA, the CDR3 is TGTGCCAGCAGTTGGACAGACCATCAGCCCCAGCATTTT. Amino acid sequence: CASSWTDHQPQHF.

The chain recombines TRBV2 with TRBJ1-1; D not certain. Germline V CDR1 and CDR2: SNHLY, FYNNEI. V was pared by 4 bases and J by 0 bases, with 9 bases between. The CDR3 is 14 residues long. CDR3 sequence reads: CASSVLGVNTEAFF. The CDR3 DNA reads as TGTGCCAGCAGTGTGTTGGGAGTGAACACTGAAGCTTTCTTT.

Ten or more counts support this clonotype. The chain recombines TRBV21-1 with TRBJ2-5; the table calls TRBD1, which could not be checked here. TRBV21-1 is flagged as a pseudogene. The CDR3 length is 16 residues. CDR3 in amino acids: CASSKVSRGGLETQYF. The CDR3 nucleotides are TGTGCCAGCAGCAAAGTTAGCAGGGGAGGCTTGGAGACCCAGTACTTC.

This clonotype was seen ten or more times. This sequence joins TRBV11-1 and TRBJ1-2; unclear D gene. The CDR3 sequence is 12 residues long. Germline loops: CDR1 SGHAT, CDR2 FQDESV (reference sequence). The V and J ends lost 4 bases and 5 bases respectively, with 8 bases between them. The CDR3 DNA is TGTGCCAGCAGCTCCTACGAATATGGCTACACCTTC. Its translation is CASSSYEYGYTF.

This clonotype has just a few counts. The chain uses TRBV6-5 and TRBJ1-4, with 7 positions matching TRBD1. The CDR3 length is 15 residues. V was clipped by 2 bases and J by 5 bases; unmatched bases: 5. CDR1 is MNHEY, CDR2 SVGAGI, per germline. This CDR3 is CASSYIGRGNEKLFF. The CDR3, as DNA: TGTGCCAGCAGTTACATCGGCAGGGGGAATGAAAAACTGTTTTTT.

V and J are TRBV20-1 and TRBJ2-7; the D gene is possibly TRBD2 (6 bases). The CDR3 contains 13 residues. CDR1 and CDR2 (germline): DFQATT, SNEGSKA (reference sequence). The V and J ends lost 1 base and 2 bases respectively, with 9 bases between them. For the CDR3, the DNA is TGCAGTGCTAGAGCGGGAGCAGCCTACGAGCAGTACTTC. This encodes CSARAGAAYEQYF.

This clonotype has only a few counts. The chain uses TRBV21-1 and TRBJ2-5; the listed D gene, TRBD2, was not tested against the DNA. TRBV21-1 is noted as a pseudogene. The CDR3 length is 13 residues. The DNA of the CDR3 is TGTGCCAGCAGCCCCCGGGAGGGTAAGACCCAGTACTTC. Protein sequence: CASSPREGKTQYF.

The chain combines TRBV29-1 with TRBJ2-5; unclear D gene. The CDR3 totals 12 residues. Trimming took 4 bases from V and 1 from J, leaving 7 bases between them. In germline, CDR1 is SQVTM, CDR2 ANQGSEA. CDR3 protein: CSVAQTQETQYF. The CDR3 coding sequence is TGCAGCGTTGCACAGACCCAAGAGACCCAGTACTTC. The full variable domain, with the rest looked up from reference TRBV29-1 and TRBJ2-5, is SAVISQKPSRDICQRGTSLTIQCQVDSQVTMMFWYRQQPGQSLTLIATANQGSEATYESGFVIDKFPISRPNLTFSTLTVSNMSPEDSSIYLCSVAQTQETQYFGPGTRLLVL.